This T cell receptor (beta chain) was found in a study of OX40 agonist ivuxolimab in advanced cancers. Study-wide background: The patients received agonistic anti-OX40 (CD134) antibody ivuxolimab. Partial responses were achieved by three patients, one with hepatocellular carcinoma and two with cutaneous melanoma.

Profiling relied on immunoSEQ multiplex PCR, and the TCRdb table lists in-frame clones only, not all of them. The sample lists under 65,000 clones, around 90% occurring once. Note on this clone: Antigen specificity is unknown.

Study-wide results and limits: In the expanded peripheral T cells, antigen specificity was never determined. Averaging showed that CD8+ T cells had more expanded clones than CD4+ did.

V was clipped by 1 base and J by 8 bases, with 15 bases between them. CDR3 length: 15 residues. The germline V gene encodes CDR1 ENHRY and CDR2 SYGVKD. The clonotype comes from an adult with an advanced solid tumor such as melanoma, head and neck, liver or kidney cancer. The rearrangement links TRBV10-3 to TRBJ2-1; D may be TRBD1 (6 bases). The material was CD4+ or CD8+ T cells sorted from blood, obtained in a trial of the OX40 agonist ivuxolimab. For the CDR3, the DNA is TGTGCCATCAGTGAGTTCAGGGATGGGGGCCATGAGCAGTTCTTC. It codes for CAISEFRDGGHEQFF.